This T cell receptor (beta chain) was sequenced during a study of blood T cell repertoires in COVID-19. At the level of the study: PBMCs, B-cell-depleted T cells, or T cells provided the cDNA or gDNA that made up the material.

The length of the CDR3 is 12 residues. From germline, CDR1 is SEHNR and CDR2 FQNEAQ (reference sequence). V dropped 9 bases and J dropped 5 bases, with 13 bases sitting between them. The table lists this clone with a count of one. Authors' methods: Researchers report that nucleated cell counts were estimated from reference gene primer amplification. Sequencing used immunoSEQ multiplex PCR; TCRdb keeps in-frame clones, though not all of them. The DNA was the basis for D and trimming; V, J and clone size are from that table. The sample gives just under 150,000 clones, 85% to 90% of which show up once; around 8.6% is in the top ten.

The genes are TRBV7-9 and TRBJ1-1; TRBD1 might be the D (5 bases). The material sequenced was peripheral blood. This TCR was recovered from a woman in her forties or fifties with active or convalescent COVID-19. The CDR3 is CASNQGGTEAFF. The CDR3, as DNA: TGTGCCAGTAACCAGGGTGGAACTGAAGCTTTCTTT.